This record concerns one T cell receptor (beta chain) sequence. Repertoires were generated with immunoSEQ multiplex PCR, while TCRdb's copy carries only in-frame clones and drops some. The table lists over 100,000 clones, around 94% of them singletons. This record belongs to a study of T cell responses to AZD1222 COVID-19 vaccine. For the study at large: Timing groups of about 4 and about 12 weeks for second doses were pooled.

The V gene's germline CDR1 is MNHEY and CDR2 SMNVEV (reference sequence). The junction had 4 bases not matched to a gene; V was cut back by 3 bases and J by 5 bases. This CDR3 is 14 amino acids long. This material consisted of peripheral blood, taken on day 0 of AZD1222 vaccination. The TCR was taken from an adult in good health. The chain couples TRBV27 to TRBJ1-5; 7 bases map to TRBD1. The CDR3 protein is CASSLRQGYQPQHF. The CDR3 region has the DNA TGTGCCAGCAGTTTGAGACAGGGTTATCAGCCCCAGCATTTT.